This is a list of T cell receptor beta chains from one sample in a study of T cells in Graves' hyperthyroidism and ophthalmopathy. TCRdb re-derived calls from the multiplex PCR reads in MiXCR, one entry per CDR3 protein. The sample has about 680,000 distinct CDR3 sequences; 30% to 40% are singletons. Sequenced material: blood. These receptors were obtained from a woman aged 40 to 50 with Graves' hyperthyroidism. The CDR3 runs from the conserved cysteine through the conserved F or W. D genes are given only for firm matches. Not every row has a clone size; where given, it reads once, few, many or a size class.

abundance,d_gene,v_gene,j_gene,len,CDR3nt,CDR3aa
NA,TRBD1,TRBV24-1,TRBJ1-2,16,TGTGCCACCAGTGAGGACTTGGACAGGGATTCTAGAAGCTACACCTTC,CATSEDLDRDSRSYTF
many,TRBD1,TRBV12-3/TRBV12-4,TRBJ1-6,15,TGTGCCAGCAGTCCCGGACAGGGGTGGAATTCACCCCTCCACTTT,CASSPGQGWNSPLHF
few,TRBD1,TRBV7-2,TRBJ1-2,17,TGTGCCAGCAGCTTAGATTCCACCGGGACAGGCAACTATGGCTACACCTTC,CASSLDSTGTGNYGYTF
once,NA,TRBV7-8,TRBJ2-7,15,TGTGCCAGCAGCTTAATAGGCGGACTAAACTACGAGCAGTACTTC,CASSLIGGLNYEQYF
NA,NA,TRBV6-5,TRBJ1-2,16,TGTGCCAGCAGTTACTCGATTGGTACGGGAGGGAATGGCTACACCTTC,CASSYSIGTGGNGYTF
few,NA,TRBV19,TRBJ2-7,13,TGTGCCAGTAGTATATCTCCCAACTACGAGCAGTACTTC,CASSISPNYEQYF
many,NA,TRBV29-1,TRBJ2-7,13,TGCAGCGTTGTCGTAGGGCGCTTGGACGAGCAGTACTTC,CSVVVGRLDEQYF
NA,TRBD1,TRBV6-1,TRBJ1-5,17,TGTGCCAGCAGCTCCGGGACAGGGGTCGATGGAAATCAGCCCCAGCATTTT,CASSSGTGVDGNQPQHF
few,NA,TRBV10-3,TRBJ2-5,12,TGTGCCATCAGTGAGAGGGGTGAGACCCAGTACTTC,CAISERGETQYF
few,NA,TRBV28,TRBJ1-1,13,TGTGCCAGCATCCATGGCGGGAACACTGAAGCTTTCTTT,CASIHGGNTEAFF
NA,NA,TRBV7-9,TRBJ1-1,16,TGTGCCAGCAGCTCTAGGGAGGGCCGGATGAACACTGAAGCTTTCTTT,CASSSREGRMNTEAFF
many,TRBD2,TRBV7-7,TRBJ2-5,16,TGTGCTAGCAGCCGGAGCGGGAGGGCCTCGTGGGAGACCCAGTACTTC,CASSRSGRASWETQYF
many,NA,TRBV20-1,TRBJ2-7,15,TGCAGTGCTTCCGTTGGGTCGGGCCCTTCGGACGAGCAGTACTTC,CSASVGSGPSDEQYF
NA,NA,TRBV29-1,TRBJ1-1,11,TGCAGCGCATCAACCGCGGCTGAAGCTTTCTTT,CSASTAAEAFF
NA,TRBD1,TRBV19,TRBJ1-5,15,TGTGCCAGTAGTCTTGGGACAGGGGTGGCTCAGCCCCAGCATTTT,CASSLGTGVAQPQHF
many,NA,TRBV20-1,TRBJ1-1,13,TGCAGTGCTAGAGATCGGACGAACACTGAAGCTTTCTTT,CSARDRTNTEAFF
few,TRBD1,TRBV7-9,TRBJ1-4,13,TGTGCCAGCAGCCGCAGGGGGGATGAAAAACTGTTTTTT,CASSRRGDEKLFF
few,TRBD1,TRBV12-3/TRBV12-4,TRBJ1-2,16,TGTGCCAGCAGTTTCGGAGGGGGCCCGAAAGGGGGTGGCTACACCTTC,CASSFGGGPKGGGYTF
many,NA,TRBV2,TRBJ2-5,14,TGTGCCAGCAGTGAATCGCACGTTCCCGAGACCCAGTACTTC,CASSESHVPETQYF
NA,TRBD2,TRBV5-1,TRBJ2-7,14,TGCGCCAGCAGTTCAGCGGGGGCTTACTACGAGCAGTACTTC,CASSSAGAYYEQYF
few,NA,TRBV7-9,TRBJ2-7,18,TGTGCCAGCAGTTACTCGCCCTATGGGGGGCGGAACCCCTACGAGCAGTACTTC,CASSYSPYGGRNPYEQYF
few,TRBD1,TRBV6-5,TRBJ2-7,15,TGTGCCAGCAGCCCGGGTTATCGACAGGGAGACGAGCAGTACTTC,CASSPGYRQGDEQYF
NA,NA,TRBV2,TRBJ1-1,15,TGTGCCAGCAGCCCCGGGAGGACCCAGTTGTCTGAAGCTTTCTTT,CASSPGRTQLSEAFF
many,NA,TRBV10-3,TRBJ2-6,14,TGCGCCATTTCCGAGTCCTCTGGGGCCAACGTCCTGACTTTC,CAISESSGANVLTF
NA,TRBD1,TRBV7-8,TRBJ2-6,15,TGTGCCAGCAGCATCACAGGGGCTGGGGTCAACGTCCTGACCTTC,CASSITGAGVNVLTF
NA,TRBD1,TRBV29-1,TRBJ2-2,14,TGCAGCGTTAACAGGGGGGCGAACACCGGGGAGCTGTTTTTT,CSVNRGANTGELFF
NA,NA,TRBV6-4,TRBJ2-5,10,TGTGCCAGCAGTGAGGGGACCCAGTACTTC,CASSEGTQYF
few,TRBD1,TRBV12-3/TRBV12-4,TRBJ2-7,14,TGTGCCAGCAGTCCTCAACAGGGGCTCTACGAGCAGTACTTC,CASSPQQGLYEQYF
NA,TRBD2,TRBV25-1,TRBJ2-7,13,TGTGCCAGCAGTGACCGGGCTAGCGGGGAGCAGTACTTC,CASSDRASGEQYF
NA,NA,TRBV15,TRBJ2-5,12,TGTGCCACCAGCAGAACCCAAGAGACCCAGTACTTC,CATSRTQETQYF
few,TRBD1,TRBV5-5,TRBJ1-5,16,TGTGCCAGCAGCCAAGGGGAAGGGGGCGCCGAGCAGCCCCAGCATTTT,CASSQGEGGAEQPQHF
few,TRBD1,TRBV13,TRBJ1-5,16,TGTGCCAGCAGCTTAAGGTCCGGGACAGGGAATCAGCCCCAGCATTTT,CASSLRSGTGNQPQHF
few,NA,TRBV7-3,TRBJ1-1,16,TGTGCCAGCAGCTTATGGGTCCCCGTGGAGAACACTGAAGCTTTCTTT,CASSLWVPVENTEAFF
NA,NA,TRBV5-1,TRBJ2-2,16,TGTGCCAGCAGCGTAGGTTGGGGGGCCCTAACCGGGGAGCTGTTTTTT,CASSVGWGALTGELFF
NA,NA,TRBV6-5,TRBJ2-7,11,TGTGCCAGCAGTGGGTCCTACGGGCAGTACTTC,CASSGSYGQYF
many,NA,TRBV20-1,TRBJ2-7,14,TGCAGTGCTAGAGGGGGCCGAACCACCGACGAGCAGTACTTC,CSARGGRTTDEQYF
NA,TRBD1,TRBV7-2,TRBJ1-4,14,TGTGCCAGCAGCTCACAGGGGGCTGTAGAAAAACTGTTTTTT,CASSSQGAVEKLFF
few,TRBD1,TRBV20-1,TRBJ2-7,19,TGCAGTGTCATGCACCCAAGACAGGGCAAGGACTCGCTAGTGGACGAGCAGTACTTC,CSVMHPRQGKDSLVDEQYF
many,TRBD2,TRBV7-8,TRBJ2-2,15,TGTGCCAGCAGCATGCTAGCGGGCGACACCGGGGAGCTGTTTTTT,CASSMLAGDTGELFF
NA,TRBD1,TRBV7-9,TRBJ1-5,17,TGTGCCAGCAGCCTCGAACACGACAGGGGATGGATTCAGCCCCAGCATTTT,CASSLEHDRGWIQPQHF
NA,NA,TRBV19,TRBJ1-1,13,TGTGCCAGTAGTGTTAACAGGGTCCTTGAAGCTTTCTTT,CASSVNRVLEAFF
few,NA,TRBV28,TRBJ1-5,14,TGTGCCAGCGGTACAGCACTTAGCAATCAGCCCCAGCATTTT,CASGTALSNQPQHF
NA,NA,TRBV27,TRBJ2-5,14,TGTGCCAGCAGTTGGGGTGGAGGAGGGGCGACCCAGTACTTC,CASSWGGGGATQYF
once,NA,TRBV29-1,TRBJ1-2,13,TGCAGCCAAGAAGGGGCCCCGGGGAATGGCTACACCTTC,CSQEGAPGNGYTF
few,TRBD1,TRBV10-2,TRBJ1-5,15,TGTGCCAGCAGCCCGGGTGACAGGGACTTTCAGCCCCAGCATTTT,CASSPGDRDFQPQHF
many,NA,TRBV2,TRBJ1-4,14,TGTGCCAGCAGCTTAAGGGGTGTTGGTGAAAAACTGTTTTTT,CASSLRGVGEKLFF
many,NA,TRBV12-3/TRBV12-4,TRBJ1-6,13,TGTGCCAGCAGTCACGGCTATAAGTCACCCCTCCACTTT,CASSHGYKSPLHF
NA,TRBD2,TRBV20-1,TRBJ2-7,16,TGCAGTGCTAAAGAGAAGAGACTAGCGGGGGTCTACGAGCAGTACTTC,CSAKEKRLAGVYEQYF
NA,NA,TRBV12-3/TRBV12-4,TRBJ2-1,14,TGTGCCAGCAGCCAAGAGTTGGGATACAATGAGCAGTTCTTC,CASSQELGYNEQFF
NA,TRBD1,TRBV4-1,TRBJ1-5,15,TGCGCCAGCAGGCTAGGACAGGATCACGAACAGCCCCAGCATTTT,CASRLGQDHEQPQHF
NA,TRBD2,TRBV14,TRBJ2-7,14,TGTGCCAGCAGCCTGACTAGCGAGTATTACGAGCAGTACTTC,CASSLTSEYYEQYF
many,TRBD1,TRBV7-9,TRBJ1-5,18,TGTGCCAGCAGGCTTACCAACTCAGGGGGAAAGTGCGGCCAGCCCCAGCATTTT,CASRLTNSGGKCGQPQHF
NA,TRBD1,TRBV15,TRBJ2-7,15,TGTGCCAGCAGCCAAGTGGAGACAGGGCTCTACGAGCAGTACTTC,CASSQVETGLYEQYF
NA,NA,TRBV6-5,TRBJ2-7,12,TGTGCCAGCAGTTCGAGCCCCTACGGGCAGTACTTC,CASSSSPYGQYF
many,NA,TRBV19,TRBJ1-3,12,TGTGCCAGTATCCCGGATGGAAACACCATATATTTT,CASIPDGNTIYF